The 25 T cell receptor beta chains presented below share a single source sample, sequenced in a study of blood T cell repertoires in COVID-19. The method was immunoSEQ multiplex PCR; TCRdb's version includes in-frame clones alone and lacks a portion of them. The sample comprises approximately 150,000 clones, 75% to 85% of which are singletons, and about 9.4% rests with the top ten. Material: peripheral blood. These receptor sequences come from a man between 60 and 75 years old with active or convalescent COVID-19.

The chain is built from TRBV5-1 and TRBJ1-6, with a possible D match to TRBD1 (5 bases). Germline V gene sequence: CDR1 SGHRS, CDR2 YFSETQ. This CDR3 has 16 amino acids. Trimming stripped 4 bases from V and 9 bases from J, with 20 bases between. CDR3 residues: CASSPNVGAQGSPLHF. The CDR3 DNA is TGCGCCAGCAGCCCGAACGTTGGGGCGCAGGGTTCACCCCTCCACTTT.

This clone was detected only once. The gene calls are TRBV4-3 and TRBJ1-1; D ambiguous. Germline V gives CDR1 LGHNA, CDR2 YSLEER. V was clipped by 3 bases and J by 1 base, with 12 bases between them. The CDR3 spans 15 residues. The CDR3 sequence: CASSHRSEGNTEAFF. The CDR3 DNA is TGCGCCAGCAGCCATCGATCAGAGGGGAACACTGAAGCTTTCTTT.

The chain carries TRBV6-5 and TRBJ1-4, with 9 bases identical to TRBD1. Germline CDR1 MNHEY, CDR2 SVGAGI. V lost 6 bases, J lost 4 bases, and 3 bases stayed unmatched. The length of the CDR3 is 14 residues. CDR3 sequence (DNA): TGTGCCAGCAGGCCGACAGGGGGTAATGAAAAACTGTTTTTT. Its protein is CASRPTGGNEKLFF.

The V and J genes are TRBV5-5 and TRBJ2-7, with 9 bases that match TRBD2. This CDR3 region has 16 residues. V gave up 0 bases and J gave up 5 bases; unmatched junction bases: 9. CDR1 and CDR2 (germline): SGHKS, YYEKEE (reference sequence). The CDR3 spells CASSLAGLAGADEQYV. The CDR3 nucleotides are TGTGCCAGCAGCTTGGCGGGGTTAGCGGGAGCGGACGAGCAGTACGTC.

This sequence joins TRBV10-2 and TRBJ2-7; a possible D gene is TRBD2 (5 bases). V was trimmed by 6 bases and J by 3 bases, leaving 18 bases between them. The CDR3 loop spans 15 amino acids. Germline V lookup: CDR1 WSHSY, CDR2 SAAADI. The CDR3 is CASRAIWTGSYEQYF. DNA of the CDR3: TGCGCCAGCAGGGCGATATGGACTGGGAGCTACGAGCAGTACTTC.

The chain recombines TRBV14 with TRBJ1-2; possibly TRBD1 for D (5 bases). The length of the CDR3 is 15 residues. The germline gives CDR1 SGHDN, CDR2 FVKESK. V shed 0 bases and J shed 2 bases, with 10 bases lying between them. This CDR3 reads CASSQDFGGNYGYTF. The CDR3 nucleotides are TGTGCCAGCAGCCAAGATTTCGGGGGAAACTATGGCTACACCTTC.

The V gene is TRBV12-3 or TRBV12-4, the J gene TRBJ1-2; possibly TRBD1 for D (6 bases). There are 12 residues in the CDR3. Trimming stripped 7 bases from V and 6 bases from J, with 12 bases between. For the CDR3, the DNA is TGTGCCAGCATGACAACAGGGCATGGCTACACCTTC. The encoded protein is CASMTTGHGYTF.

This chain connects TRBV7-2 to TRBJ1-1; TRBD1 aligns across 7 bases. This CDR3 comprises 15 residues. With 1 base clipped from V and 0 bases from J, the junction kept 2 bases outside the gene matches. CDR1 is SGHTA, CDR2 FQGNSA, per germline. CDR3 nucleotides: TGTGCCAGCAGCTTAGTGCAGGGGGTGAACACTGAAGCTTTCTTT. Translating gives CASSLVQGVNTEAFF.

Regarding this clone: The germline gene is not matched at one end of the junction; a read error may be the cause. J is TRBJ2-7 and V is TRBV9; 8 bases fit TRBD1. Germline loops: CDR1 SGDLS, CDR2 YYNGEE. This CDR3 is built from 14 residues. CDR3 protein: CTSSPPDRVYEQYF. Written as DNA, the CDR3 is TGTACCAGCAGCCCCCCGGACAGGGTCTACGAGCAGTACTTC.

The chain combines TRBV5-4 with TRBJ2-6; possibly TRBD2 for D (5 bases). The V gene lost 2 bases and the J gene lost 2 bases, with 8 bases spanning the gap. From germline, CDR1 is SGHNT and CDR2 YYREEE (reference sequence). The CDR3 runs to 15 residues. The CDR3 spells CASSFRGPGANVLTF. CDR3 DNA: TGTGCCAGCAGCTTTCGAGGGCCTGGGGCCAACGTCCTGACTTTC.

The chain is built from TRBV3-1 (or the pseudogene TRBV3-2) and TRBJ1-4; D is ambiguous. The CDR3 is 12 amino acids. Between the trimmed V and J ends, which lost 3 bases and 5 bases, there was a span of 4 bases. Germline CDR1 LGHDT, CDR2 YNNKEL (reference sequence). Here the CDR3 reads CASSHPNEKLFF. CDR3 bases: TGTGCCAGCAGCCACCCGAATGAAAAACTGTTTTTT.

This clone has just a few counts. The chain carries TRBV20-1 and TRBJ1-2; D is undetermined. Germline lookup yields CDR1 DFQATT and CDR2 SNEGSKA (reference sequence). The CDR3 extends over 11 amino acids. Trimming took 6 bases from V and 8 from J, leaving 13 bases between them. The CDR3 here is CSAPRLEGYTF. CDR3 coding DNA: TGCAGTGCCCCGAGACTAGAAGGCTACACCTTC.

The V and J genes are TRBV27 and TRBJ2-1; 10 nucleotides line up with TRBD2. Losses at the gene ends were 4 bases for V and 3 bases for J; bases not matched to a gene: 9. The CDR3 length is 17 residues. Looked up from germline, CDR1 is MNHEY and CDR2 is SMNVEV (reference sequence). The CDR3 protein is CASSSKGLASFYNEQFF. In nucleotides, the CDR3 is TGTGCCAGCAGTTCCAAGGGACTAGCGAGTTTCTACAATGAGCAGTTCTTC.

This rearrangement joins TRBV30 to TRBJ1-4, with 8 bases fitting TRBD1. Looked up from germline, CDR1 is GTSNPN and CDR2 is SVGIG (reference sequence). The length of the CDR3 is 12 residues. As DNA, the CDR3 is TGTGCTCAGGGGGCGTACAATGAAAAACTGTTTTTT. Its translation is CAQGAYNEKLFF.

CDR3 amino acids: CASRLDRNTGELFF. The CDR3 region has the DNA TGTGCCAGTAGATTGGACAGAAACACCGGGGAGCTGTTTTTT. The rearrangement joins TRBV19 to TRBJ2-2; weak D call: TRBD1 (6 bases). Germline loops: CDR1 LNHDA, CDR2 SQIVND (reference sequence). The CDR3 spans 14 residues. Trimming left V 6 bases short and J 2 bases short, with 10 bases between.

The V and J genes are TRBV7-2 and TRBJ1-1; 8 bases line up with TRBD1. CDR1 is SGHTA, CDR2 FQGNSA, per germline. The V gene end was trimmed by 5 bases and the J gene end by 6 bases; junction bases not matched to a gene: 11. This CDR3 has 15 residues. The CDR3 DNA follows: TGTGCCAGCAGCGCGCCGGGACAGGCCGGCCCTGAAGCTTTCTTT. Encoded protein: CASSAPGQAGPEAFF.

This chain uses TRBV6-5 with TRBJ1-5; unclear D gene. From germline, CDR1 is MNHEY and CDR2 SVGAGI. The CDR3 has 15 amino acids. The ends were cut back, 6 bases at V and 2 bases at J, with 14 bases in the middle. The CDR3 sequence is CASSRVLGGNQPQHF. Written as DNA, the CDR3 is TGTGCCAGCAGCCGGGTCCTTGGCGGCAATCAGCCCCAGCATTTT.

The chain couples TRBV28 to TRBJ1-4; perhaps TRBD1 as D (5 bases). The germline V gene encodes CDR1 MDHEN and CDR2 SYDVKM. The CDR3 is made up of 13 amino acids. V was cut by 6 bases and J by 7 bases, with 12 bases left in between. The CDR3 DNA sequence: TGTGCCAGCAGGGAGGGGAACCTTGAAAAACTGTTTTTT. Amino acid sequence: CASREGNLEKLFF.

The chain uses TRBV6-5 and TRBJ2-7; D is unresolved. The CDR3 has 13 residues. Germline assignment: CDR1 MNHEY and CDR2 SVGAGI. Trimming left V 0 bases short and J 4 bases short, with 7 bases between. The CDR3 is CASSYSHGYEQYV. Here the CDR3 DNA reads TGTGCCAGCAGTTACTCGCACGGTTACGAGCAGTACGTC.

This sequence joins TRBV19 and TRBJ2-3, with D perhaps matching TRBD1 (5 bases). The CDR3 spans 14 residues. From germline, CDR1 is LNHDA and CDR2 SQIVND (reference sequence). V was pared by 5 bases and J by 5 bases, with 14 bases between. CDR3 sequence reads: CASSQYQGLDTQYF. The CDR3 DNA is TGTGCCAGTAGTCAATACCAGGGTTTAGATACGCAGTATTTT.

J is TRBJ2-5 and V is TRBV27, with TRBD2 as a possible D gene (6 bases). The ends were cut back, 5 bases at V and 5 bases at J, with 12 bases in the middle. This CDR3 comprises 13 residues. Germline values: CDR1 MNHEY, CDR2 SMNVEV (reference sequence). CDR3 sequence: CASSRPGRETQYF. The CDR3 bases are TGTGCCAGCAGTCGACCAGGGAGGGAGACCCAGTACTTC.

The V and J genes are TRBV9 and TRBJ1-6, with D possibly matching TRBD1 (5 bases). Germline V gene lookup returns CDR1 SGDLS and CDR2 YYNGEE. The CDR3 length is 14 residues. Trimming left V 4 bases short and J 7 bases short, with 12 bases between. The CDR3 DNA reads TGTGCCAGCAGCAGCCGGGGGAACAATTCACCCCTCCACTTT. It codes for CASSSRGNNSPLHF.

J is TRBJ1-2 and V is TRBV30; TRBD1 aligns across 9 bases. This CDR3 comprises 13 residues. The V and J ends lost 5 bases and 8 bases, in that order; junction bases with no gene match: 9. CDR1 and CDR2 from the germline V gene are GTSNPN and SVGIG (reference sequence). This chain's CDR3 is CAWENRGQGGYTF. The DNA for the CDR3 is TGTGCCTGGGAAAACAGGGGGCAGGGAGGCTACACCTTC.

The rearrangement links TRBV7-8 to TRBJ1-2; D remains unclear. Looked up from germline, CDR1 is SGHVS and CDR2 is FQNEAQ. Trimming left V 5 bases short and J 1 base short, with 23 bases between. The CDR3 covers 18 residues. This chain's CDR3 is CASSTVSAGREVNYGYTF. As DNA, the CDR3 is TGTGCCAGCAGCACCGTGTCGGCGGGTAGGGAGGTTAACTATGGCTACACCTTC.

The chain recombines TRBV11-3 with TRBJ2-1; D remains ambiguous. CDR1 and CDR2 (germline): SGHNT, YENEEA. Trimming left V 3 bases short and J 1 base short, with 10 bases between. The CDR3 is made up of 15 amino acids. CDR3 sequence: CASSFTGSSYNEQFF. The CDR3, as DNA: TGTGCCAGCAGCTTCACGGGTTCGTCCTACAATGAGCAGTTCTTC.